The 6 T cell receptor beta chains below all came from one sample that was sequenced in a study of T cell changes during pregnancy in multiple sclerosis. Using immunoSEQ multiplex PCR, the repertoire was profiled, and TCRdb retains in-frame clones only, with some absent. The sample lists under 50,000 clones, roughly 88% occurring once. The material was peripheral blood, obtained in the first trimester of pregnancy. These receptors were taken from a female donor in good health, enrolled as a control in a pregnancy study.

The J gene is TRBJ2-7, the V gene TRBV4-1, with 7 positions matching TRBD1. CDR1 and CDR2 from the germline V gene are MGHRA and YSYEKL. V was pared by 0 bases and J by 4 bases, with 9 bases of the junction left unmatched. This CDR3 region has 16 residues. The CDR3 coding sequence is TGCGCCAGCAGCCAAGATAAGGCCGACAGGGAGTACGAGCAGTACTTC. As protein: CASSQDKADREYEQYF.

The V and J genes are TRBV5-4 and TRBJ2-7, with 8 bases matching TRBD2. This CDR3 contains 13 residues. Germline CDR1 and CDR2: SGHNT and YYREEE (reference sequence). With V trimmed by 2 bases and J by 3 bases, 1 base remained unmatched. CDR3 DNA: TGTGCCAGCAGCTTAGCGGGGGTCTACGAGCAGTACTTC. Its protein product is CASSLAGVYEQYF.

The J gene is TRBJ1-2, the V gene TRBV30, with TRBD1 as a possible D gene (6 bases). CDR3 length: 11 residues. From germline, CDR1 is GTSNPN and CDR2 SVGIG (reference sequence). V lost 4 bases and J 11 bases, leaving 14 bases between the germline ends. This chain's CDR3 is CAWTPTGKYTF. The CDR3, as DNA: TGTGCCTGGACCCCTACAGGGAAGTACACCTTC. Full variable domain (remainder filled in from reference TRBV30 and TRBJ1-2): SQTIHQWPATLVQPVGSPLSLECTVEGTSNPNLYWYRQAAGRGLQLLFYSVGIGQISSEVPQNLSASRPQDRQFILSSKKLLLSDSGFYLCAWTPTGKYTFGSGTRLTVV.

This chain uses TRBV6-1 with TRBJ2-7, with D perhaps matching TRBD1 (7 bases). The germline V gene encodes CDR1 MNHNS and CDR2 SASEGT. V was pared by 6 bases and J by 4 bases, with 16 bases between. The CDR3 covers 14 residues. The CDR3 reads CASRKDRDLYEQYF. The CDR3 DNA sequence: TGTGCCAGCAGGAAAGACAGGGACTTGTACGAGCAGTACTTC.

CDR3 nucleotides: TGTGCCAGCAGCCAAGTGTCCGGGACAGGGACCAATCAGCCCCAGCATTTT. The encoded protein is CASSQVSGTGTNQPQHF. V usage is TRBV4-2 and J usage is TRBJ1-5, with 9 positions matching TRBD1. CDR1 and CDR2 from the germline V gene are LGHNA and YNFKEQ. The CDR3 consists of 17 residues. V dropped 1 base and J dropped 3; count of bases not matched to a gene: 7.

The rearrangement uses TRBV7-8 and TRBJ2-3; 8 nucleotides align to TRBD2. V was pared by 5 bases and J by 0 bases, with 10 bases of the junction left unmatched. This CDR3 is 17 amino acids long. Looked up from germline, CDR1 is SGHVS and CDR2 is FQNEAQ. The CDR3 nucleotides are TGTGCCAGCAGCCCCTCCTACCGACTAGCGAGCACAGATACGCAGTATTTT. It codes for CASSPSYRLASTDTQYF.